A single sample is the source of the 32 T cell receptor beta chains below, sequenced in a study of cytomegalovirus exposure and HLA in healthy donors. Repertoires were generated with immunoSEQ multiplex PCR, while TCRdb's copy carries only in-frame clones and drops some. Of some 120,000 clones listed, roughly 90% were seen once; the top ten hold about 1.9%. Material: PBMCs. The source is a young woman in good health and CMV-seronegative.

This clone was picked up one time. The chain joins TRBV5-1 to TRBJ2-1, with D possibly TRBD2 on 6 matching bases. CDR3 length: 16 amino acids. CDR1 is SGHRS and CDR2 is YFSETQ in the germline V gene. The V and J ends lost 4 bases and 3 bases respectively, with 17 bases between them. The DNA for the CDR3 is TGCGCCAGCAGCACTATCAGGAGGGGAAACTACAATGAGCAGTTCTTC. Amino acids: CASSTIRRGNYNEQFF.

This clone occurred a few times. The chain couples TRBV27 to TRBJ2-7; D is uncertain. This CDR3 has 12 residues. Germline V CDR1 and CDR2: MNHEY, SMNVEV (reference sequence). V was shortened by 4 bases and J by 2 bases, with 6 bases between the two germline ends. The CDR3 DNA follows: TGTGCCAGCAGTTCTTCCGCCTACGAGCAGTACTTC. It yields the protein CASSSSAYEQYF.

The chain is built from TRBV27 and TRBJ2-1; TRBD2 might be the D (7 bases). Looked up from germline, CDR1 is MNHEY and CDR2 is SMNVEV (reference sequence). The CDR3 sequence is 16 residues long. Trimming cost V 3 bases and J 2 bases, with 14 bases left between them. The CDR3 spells CASSFGWGGPYNEQFF. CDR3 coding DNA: TGTGCCAGCAGTTTTGGGTGGGGGGGCCCCTACAATGAGCAGTTCTTC.

The DNA for the CDR3 is TGCGCCAGCAGCTTGGGGGCCTTAGGTGAAGCTTTCTTT. This codes for CASSLGALGEAFF. The J gene is TRBJ1-1, the V gene TRBV5-1; no clear D gene. This CDR3 is built from 13 residues. In germline, CDR1 is SGHRS, CDR2 YFSETQ. V was cut by 0 bases and J by 7 bases, with 10 bases left in between.

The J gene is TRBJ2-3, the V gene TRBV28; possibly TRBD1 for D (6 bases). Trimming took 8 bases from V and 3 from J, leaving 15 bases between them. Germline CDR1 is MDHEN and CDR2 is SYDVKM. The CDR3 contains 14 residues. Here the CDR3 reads CASSKNRATDTQYF. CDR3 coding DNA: TGTGCCAGCTCAAAGAACAGGGCGACAGATACGCAGTATTTT.

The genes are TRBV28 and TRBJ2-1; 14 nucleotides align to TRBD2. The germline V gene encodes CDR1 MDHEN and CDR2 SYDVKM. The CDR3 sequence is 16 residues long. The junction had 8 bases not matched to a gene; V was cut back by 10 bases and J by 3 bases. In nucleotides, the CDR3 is TGTGCCATCCAGGGACTAGCGGGGGACGACTACAATGAGCAGTTCTTC. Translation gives CAIQGLAGDDYNEQFF.

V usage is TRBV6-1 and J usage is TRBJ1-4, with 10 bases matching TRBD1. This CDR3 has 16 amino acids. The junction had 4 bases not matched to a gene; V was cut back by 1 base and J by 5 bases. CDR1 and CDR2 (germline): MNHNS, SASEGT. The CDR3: CASSEVEGQGNEKLFF. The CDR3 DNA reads TGTGCCAGCAGTGAAGTGGAGGGACAGGGGAATGAAAAACTGTTTTTT.

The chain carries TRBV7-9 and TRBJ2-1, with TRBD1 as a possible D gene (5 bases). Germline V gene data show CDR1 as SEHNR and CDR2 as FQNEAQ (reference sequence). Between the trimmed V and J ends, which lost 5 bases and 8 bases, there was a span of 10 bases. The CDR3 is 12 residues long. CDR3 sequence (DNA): TGTGCCAGCAGCCAGGGTGTGGATGAGCAGTTCTTC. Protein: CASSQGVDEQFF.

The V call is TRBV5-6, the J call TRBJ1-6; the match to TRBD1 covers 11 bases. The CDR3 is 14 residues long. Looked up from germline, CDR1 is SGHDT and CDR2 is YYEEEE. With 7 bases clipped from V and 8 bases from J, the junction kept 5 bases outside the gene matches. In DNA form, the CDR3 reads TGTGCCAGCCATTGGGGACAGGGGGATTCACCCCTCCACTTT. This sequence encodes CASHWGQGDSPLHF.

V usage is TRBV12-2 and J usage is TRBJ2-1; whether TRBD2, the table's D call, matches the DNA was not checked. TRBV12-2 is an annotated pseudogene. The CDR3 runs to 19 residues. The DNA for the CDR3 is TGTGCAAGTCGCTCAAAGGATAGACTAGCGGATAACTCCTACAATGAGCAGTTCTTC. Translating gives CASRSKDRLADNSYNEQFF.

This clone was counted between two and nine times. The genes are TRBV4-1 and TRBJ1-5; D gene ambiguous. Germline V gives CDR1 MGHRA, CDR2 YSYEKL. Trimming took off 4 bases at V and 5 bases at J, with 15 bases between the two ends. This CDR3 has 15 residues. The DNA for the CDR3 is TGCGCCAGCAGCCCCCAAGGATTGGGCCATCAGCCCCAGCATTTT. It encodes CASSPQGLGHQPQHF.

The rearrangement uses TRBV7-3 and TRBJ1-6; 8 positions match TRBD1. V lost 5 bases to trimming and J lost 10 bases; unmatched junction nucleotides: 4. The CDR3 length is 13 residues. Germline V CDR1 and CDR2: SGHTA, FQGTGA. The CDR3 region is CASSLNRGSPLHF. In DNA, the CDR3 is TGTGCCAGCAGCCTAAACAGGGGGTCACCCCTCCACTTT.

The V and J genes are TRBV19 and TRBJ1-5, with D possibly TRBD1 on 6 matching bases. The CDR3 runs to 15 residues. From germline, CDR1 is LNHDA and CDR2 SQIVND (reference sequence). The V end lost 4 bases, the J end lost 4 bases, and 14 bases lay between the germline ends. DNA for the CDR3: TGTGCCAGTAGTACAAACGGACAGATTAATCAGCCCCAGCATTTT. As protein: CASSTNGQINQPQHF.

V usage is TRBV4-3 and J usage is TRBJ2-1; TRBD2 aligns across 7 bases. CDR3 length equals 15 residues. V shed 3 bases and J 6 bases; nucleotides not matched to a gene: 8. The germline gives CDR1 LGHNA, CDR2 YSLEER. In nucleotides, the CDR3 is TGCGCCAGCAGCCAGGGGAGCGGGGTAAGCAATGAGCAGTTCTTC. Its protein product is CASSQGSGVSNEQFF.

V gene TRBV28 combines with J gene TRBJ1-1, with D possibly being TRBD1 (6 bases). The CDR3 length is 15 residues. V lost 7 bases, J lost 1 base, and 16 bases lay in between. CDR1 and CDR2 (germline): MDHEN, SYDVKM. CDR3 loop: CASTLRTVRNTEAFF. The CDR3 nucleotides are TGTGCCAGCACCCTGAGGACAGTTAGGAACACTGAAGCTTTCTTT.

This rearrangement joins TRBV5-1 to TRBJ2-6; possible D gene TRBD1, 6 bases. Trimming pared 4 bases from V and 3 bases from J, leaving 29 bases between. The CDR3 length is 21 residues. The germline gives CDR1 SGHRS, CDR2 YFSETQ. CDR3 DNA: TGCGCCAGCAGCATGACCATTCTCCGGAACTCACCACAGGGTGGGGCCAACGTCCTGACTTTC. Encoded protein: CASSMTILRNSPQGGANVLTF.

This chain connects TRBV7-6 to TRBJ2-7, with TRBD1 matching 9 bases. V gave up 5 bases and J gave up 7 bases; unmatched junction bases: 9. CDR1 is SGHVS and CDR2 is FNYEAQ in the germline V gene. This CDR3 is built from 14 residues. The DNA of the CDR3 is TGTGCCAGCAGCCCTGGGACAGGGCGTCATGAGCAGTACTTC. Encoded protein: CASSPGTGRHEQYF.

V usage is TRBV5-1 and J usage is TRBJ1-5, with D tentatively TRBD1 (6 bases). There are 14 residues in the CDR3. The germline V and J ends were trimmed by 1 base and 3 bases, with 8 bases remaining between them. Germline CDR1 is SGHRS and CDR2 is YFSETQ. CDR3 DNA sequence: TGCGCCAGCAGCTTGACAGGGCCCAATCAGCCCCAGCATTTT. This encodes CASSLTGPNQPQHF.

In DNA, the CDR3 is TGTGCCAGCAGCTTAGGCAGCGGCACCTACGAGCAGTACTTC. It specifies CASSLGSGTYEQYF. The V and J genes are TRBV7-9 and TRBJ2-7, with a weak D call TRBD2 (5 bases). V was pared by 1 base and J by 2 bases, with 9 bases between. The CDR3 is 14 residues long. Germline V gives CDR1 SEHNR, CDR2 FQNEAQ (reference sequence). The full variable domain, in which reference TRBV7-9 and TRBJ2-7 provide the parts outside the CDR3, is DTGVSQNPRHKITKRGQNVTFRCDPISEHNRLYWYRQTLGQGPEFLTYFQNEAQLEKSRLLSDRFSAERPKGSFSTLEIQRTEQGDSAMYLCASSLGSGTYEQYFGPGTRLTVT.

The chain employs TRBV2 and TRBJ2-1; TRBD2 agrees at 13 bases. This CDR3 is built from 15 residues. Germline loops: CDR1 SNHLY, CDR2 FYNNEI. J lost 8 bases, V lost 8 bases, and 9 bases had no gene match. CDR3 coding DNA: TGTGCCAGCGGCTCACTAGCGGGGGGGCCTGATGAGCAGTTCTTC. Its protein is CASGSLAGGPDEQFF.

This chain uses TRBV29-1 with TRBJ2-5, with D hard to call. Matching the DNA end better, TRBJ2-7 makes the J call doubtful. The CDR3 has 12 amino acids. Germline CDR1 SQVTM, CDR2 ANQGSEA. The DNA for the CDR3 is TGCAGCGTATTACAGAGTCGCTACGAGCAGTACTTC. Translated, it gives CSVLQSRYEQYF.

In DNA form, the CDR3 reads TGTGCCAGCAGTGCGACTAGCGGGAGGGCTTCTGTAGAGACCCAGTACTTC. This gives the protein CASSATSGRASVETQYF. The chain recombines TRBV6-1 with TRBJ2-5; the match to TRBD2 covers 14 bases. V lost 4 bases, J lost 4 bases, and 8 bases stayed unmatched. There are 17 residues in the CDR3. The germline V gene encodes CDR1 MNHNS and CDR2 SASEGT.

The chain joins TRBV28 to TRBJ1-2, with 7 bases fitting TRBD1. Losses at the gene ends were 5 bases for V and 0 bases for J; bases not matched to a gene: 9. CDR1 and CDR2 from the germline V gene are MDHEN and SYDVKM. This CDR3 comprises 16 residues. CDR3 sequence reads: CASSHSGTESNYGYTF. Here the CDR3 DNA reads TGTGCCAGCAGTCACTCCGGGACAGAGTCTAACTATGGCTACACCTTC.

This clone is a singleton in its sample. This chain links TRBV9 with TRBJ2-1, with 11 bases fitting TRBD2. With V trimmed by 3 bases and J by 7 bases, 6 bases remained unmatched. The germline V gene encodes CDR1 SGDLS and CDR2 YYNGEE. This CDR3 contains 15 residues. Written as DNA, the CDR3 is TGTGCCAGCAGCGAAACTAGCGGGAGACTTAATGAGCAGTTCTTC. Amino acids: CASSETSGRLNEQFF.

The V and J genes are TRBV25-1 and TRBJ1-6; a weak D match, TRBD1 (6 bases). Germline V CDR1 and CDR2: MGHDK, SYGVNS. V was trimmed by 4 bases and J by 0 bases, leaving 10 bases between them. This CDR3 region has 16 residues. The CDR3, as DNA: TGTGCCAGCAGTGGAGACAGGAGCTCCTATAATTCACCCCTCCACTTT. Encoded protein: CASSGDRSSYNSPLHF.

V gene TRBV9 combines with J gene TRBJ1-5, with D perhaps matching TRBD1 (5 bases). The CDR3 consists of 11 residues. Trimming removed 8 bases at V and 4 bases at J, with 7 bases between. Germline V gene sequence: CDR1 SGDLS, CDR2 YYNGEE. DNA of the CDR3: TGTGCCAGATCAGGGAATCAGCCCCAGCATTTT. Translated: CARSGNQPQHF.

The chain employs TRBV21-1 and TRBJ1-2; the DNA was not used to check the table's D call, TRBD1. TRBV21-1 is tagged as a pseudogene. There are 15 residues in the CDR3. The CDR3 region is CASSKVRTALGGYTF. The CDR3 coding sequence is TGTGCCAGCAGCAAAGTCCGGACAGCCTTAGGTGGCTACACCTTC.

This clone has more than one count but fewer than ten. DNA for the CDR3: TGTGCCAGCAGCCCTCAGGGTTACGGGAACTATGGCTACACCTTC. Residues: CASSPQGYGNYGYTF. This rearrangement joins TRBV5-6 to TRBJ1-2; D possibly corresponds to TRBD1 (5 bases). The CDR3 length is 15 residues. The germline CDR1 and CDR2 sequences are SGHDT and YYEEEE. The V gene lost 4 bases and the J gene lost 2 bases, with 15 bases spanning the gap. Full variable domain (outside the CDR3, taken from reference TRBV5-6 and TRBJ1-2): DAGVTQSPTHLIKTRGQQVTLRCSPKSGHDTVSWYQQALGQGPQFIFQYYEEEERQRGNFPDRFSGHQFPNYSSELNVNALLLGDSALYLCASSPQGYGNYGYTFGSGTRLTVV.

CDR3 sequence: CAWTSGHGNQPQHF. CDR3 bases: TGTGCCTGGACATCGGGACACGGCAATCAGCCCCAGCATTTT. The rearrangement joins TRBV30 to TRBJ1-5, with a weak D call TRBD1 (6 bases). Trimming pared 4 bases from V and 2 bases from J, leaving 12 bases between. In germline, CDR1 is GTSNPN, CDR2 SVGIG (reference sequence). The CDR3 has 14 residues.

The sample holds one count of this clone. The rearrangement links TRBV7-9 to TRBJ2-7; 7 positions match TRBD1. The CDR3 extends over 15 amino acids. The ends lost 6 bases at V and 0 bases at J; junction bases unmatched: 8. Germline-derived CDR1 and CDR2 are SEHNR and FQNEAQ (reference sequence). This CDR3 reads CASSAGGLSSYEQYF. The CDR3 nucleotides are TGTGCCAGCAGTGCAGGGGGTCTAAGCTCCTACGAGCAGTACTTC.

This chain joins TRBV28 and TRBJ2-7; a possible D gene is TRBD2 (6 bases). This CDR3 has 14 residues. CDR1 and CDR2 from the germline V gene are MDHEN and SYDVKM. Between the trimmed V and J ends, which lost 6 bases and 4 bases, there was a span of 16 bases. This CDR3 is CASRPGLIPYEQYF. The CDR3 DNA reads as TGTGCCAGCAGGCCGGGACTTATCCCTTACGAGCAGTACTTC.

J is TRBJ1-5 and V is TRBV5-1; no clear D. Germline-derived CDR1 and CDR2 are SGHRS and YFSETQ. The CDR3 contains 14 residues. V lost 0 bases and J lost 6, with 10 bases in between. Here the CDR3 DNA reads TGCGCCAGCAGCTTGGAATCCGGGATTCAGCCCCAGCATTTT. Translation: CASSLESGIQPQHF.